Below, 30 T cell receptor beta chains from the same sample are listed, as sequenced in a study of blood T cell repertoires in COVID-19. The method was immunoSEQ multiplex PCR; TCRdb's version includes in-frame clones alone and lacks a portion of them. The sample has about 140,000 clones, about 82% seen once. The sequenced sample was peripheral blood. These receptor sequences come from an older woman with acute or convalescent COVID-19.

The V gene is TRBV10-2, the J gene TRBJ1-2, with D maybe TRBD1 (5 bases). Germline lookup yields CDR1 WSHSY and CDR2 SAAADI. V lost 7 bases to trimming and J lost 7 bases, with 19 bases between them. This CDR3 has 14 residues. CDR3 DNA: TGCGCCAGCAAATCCTCGGGTGACCAGGGTGGCTACACCTTC. Translation gives CASKSSGDQGGYTF.

This chain uses TRBV9 with TRBJ1-1; D is unresolved. Germline lookup yields CDR1 SGDLS and CDR2 YYNGEE. This CDR3 spans 15 amino acids. Trimming left V 5 bases short and J 1 base short, with 15 bases between. As DNA, the CDR3 is TGTGCCAGCAGGAGCGGACGGTCGGAGAACACTGAAGCTTTCTTT. This gives the protein CASRSGRSENTEAFF.

V usage is TRBV2 and J usage is TRBJ1-2; possible D gene TRBD1, 5 bases. There are 15 residues in the CDR3. V shed 3 bases and J shed 8 bases, with 19 bases lying between them. Germline CDR1 reads SNHLY; CDR2 reads FYNNEI. The chain's CDR3 is CASSDPAGPQKGYTF. In nucleotides, the CDR3 is TGTGCCAGCAGTGACCCGGCAGGGCCGCAGAAGGGCTACACCTTC.

This chain joins TRBV18 and TRBJ1-3, with D unresolved. Trimming took off 4 bases at V and 2 bases at J, with 12 bases between the two ends. CDR3 length: 15 residues. The germline V gene encodes CDR1 KGHSH and CDR2 LQKENI. The CDR3 is CASSRGGAAGNTIYF. The CDR3 coding sequence is TGTGCCAGCTCACGTGGCGGCGCAGCTGGAAACACCATATATTTT.

V and J are TRBV29-1 and TRBJ2-3, with 7 bases identical to TRBD2. Trimming removed 8 bases from V and 1 base from J; junction bases left unmatched: 6. The CDR3 loop spans 13 amino acids. Per the germline V gene, CDR1 is SQVTM and CDR2 is ANQGSEA. CDR3 amino acids: CSLSGGGTDTQYF. The CDR3 DNA is TGCAGCTTATCTGGGGGGGGCACAGATACGCAGTATTTT.

This sequence joins TRBV15 and TRBJ2-5; TRBD2 agrees at 9 bases. The V gene end was trimmed by 7 bases and the J gene end by 5 bases; junction bases not matched to a gene: 5. Germline CDR1 reads LNHNV; CDR2 reads YYDKDF (reference sequence). This CDR3 has 13 residues. Here the CDR3 DNA reads TGTGCCACCACTCCTAGCGGGAAGGAGACCCAGTACTTC. As protein: CATTPSGKETQYF.

J is TRBJ2-1 and V is TRBV5-1, with 8 bases identical to TRBD1. The CDR3 extends over 15 amino acids. CDR1 SGHRS and CDR2 YFSETQ come from the germline V gene. The J segment lost 4 bases and the V segment lost 1 base, leaving 4 bases of the junction unmatched. CDR3: CASSLPGTGYNEQFF. In DNA form, the CDR3 reads TGCGCCAGCAGCTTGCCCGGGACAGGTTACAATGAGCAGTTCTTC.

This clone was seen a handful of times. CDR3 sequence: CASRSRDRGETQYF. The CDR3, as DNA: TGTGCCAGCCGGTCCCGGGACAGGGGTGAGACCCAGTACTTC. The chain employs TRBV5-4 and TRBJ2-5, with 10 bases fitting TRBD1. V was pared by 7 bases and J by 5 bases, with 8 bases of the junction left unmatched. The CDR3 consists of 14 residues. CDR1 SGHNT and CDR2 YYREEE come from the germline V gene (reference sequence).

A note on this clone: The same CDR3 can be traced to other DNA sequences in this sample. This sequence joins TRBV5-1 and TRBJ2-7, with TRBD1 matching over 11 bases. Losses at the gene ends were 2 bases for V and 5 bases for J; bases not matched to a gene: 3. CDR1 and CDR2 from the germline V gene are SGHRS and YFSETQ. This CDR3 is 14 amino acids long. CDR3 residues: CASSLGQGANEQYF. CDR3 bases: TGCGCCAGCAGCTTAGGACAGGGGGCTAACGAGCAGTACTTC. Looking up the rest from reference TRBV5-1 and TRBJ2-7 gives the full variable domain: KAGVTQTPRYLIKTRGQQVTLSCSPISGHRSVSWYQQTPGQGLQFLFEYFSETQRNKGNFPGRFSGRQFSNSRSEMNVSTLELGDSALYLCASSLGQGANEQYFGPGTRLTVT.

V is TRBV5-1 and J is TRBJ1-1; no clear D. The CDR3 covers 14 residues. Germline lookup yields CDR1 SGHRS and CDR2 YFSETQ. Trimming pared 0 bases from V and 5 bases from J, leaving 11 bases between. CDR3 DNA sequence: TGCGCCAGCAGCTTGGGCCAGATCGGGACTGAAGCTTTCTTT. This sequence encodes CASSLGQIGTEAFF.

This chain connects TRBV11-3 to TRBJ2-7; 11 bases map to TRBD1. Looked up from germline, CDR1 is SGHNT and CDR2 is YENEEA. Trimming removed 1 base from V and 7 bases from J; junction bases left unmatched: 3. The CDR3 is 14 amino acids. CDR3 sequence reads: CASSLGTGGYEQYF. The CDR3 nucleotides read TGTGCCAGCAGCTTAGGGACAGGGGGCTATGAGCAGTACTTC. Together with reference TRBV11-3 and TRBJ2-7, the CDR3 gives the full variable domain: EAGVVQSPRYKIIEKKQPVAFWCNPISGHNTLYWYLQNLGQGPELLIRYENEEAVDDSQLPKDRFSAERLKGVDSTLKIQPAELGDSAVYLCASSLGTGGYEQYFGPGTRLTVT.

This clone was counted only a few times. The chain uses TRBV11-3 and TRBJ2-7; 7 positions match TRBD1. CDR1 is SGHNT and CDR2 is YENEEA in the germline V gene. The CDR3 loop spans 14 amino acids. The junction had 6 bases not matched to a gene; V was cut back by 4 bases and J by 3 bases. The CDR3 nucleotides read TGTGCCAGCAGCTCTTCGACAGGGTACTACGAGCAGTACTTC. It is translated as CASSSSTGYYEQYF.

This clone has just a few counts. The chain is built from TRBV12-3 or TRBV12-4 and TRBJ2-2, with D tentatively TRBD1 (5 bases). V shed 7 bases and J shed 8 bases, with 8 bases lying between them. CDR3 size: 11 residues. DNA for the CDR3: TGTGCCAGCAACAACAGGGGGGAGCTGTTTTTT. It is translated as CASNNRGELFF.

V gene TRBV5-4 combines with J gene TRBJ2-7; 8 nucleotides line up with TRBD1. V was clipped by 1 base and J by 3 bases; unmatched bases: 3. Looked up from germline, CDR1 is SGHNT and CDR2 is YYREEE (reference sequence). The CDR3 is made up of 14 amino acids. The CDR3 nucleotides are TGTGCCAGCAGCTTGCGGGACAGGAACTACGAGCAGTACTTC. Translated, it gives CASSLRDRNYEQYF.

The CDR3 here is CASSQDLGGNDYTF. DNA of the CDR3: TGTGCCAGCAGCCAAGACCTAGGAGGGAATGACTACACCTTC. The chain combines TRBV14 with TRBJ1-2; D remains ambiguous. CDR3 size: 14 residues. The V end was cut by 0 bases, the J end by 10 bases, with 15 bases between. Germline V gives CDR1 SGHDN, CDR2 FVKESK. The full variable domain, completed using reference TRBV14 and TRBJ1-2, is EAGVTQFPSHSVIEKGQTVTLRCDPISGHDNLYWYRRVMGKEIKFLLHFVKESKQDESGMPNNRFLAERTGGTYSTLKVQPAELEDSGVYFCASSQDLGGNDYTFGSGTRLTVV.

The chain couples TRBV13 to TRBJ2-3; 10 bases agree with TRBD2. This CDR3 contains 16 residues. Unmatched junction bases numbered 7, after V lost 5 bases and J lost 2 bases. Germline CDR1 is PRHDT and CDR2 is FYEKMQ (reference sequence). Written as DNA, the CDR3 is TGTGCCAGCAGCGTCAGAGCGGGGGGGCCCACAGATACGCAGTATTTT. It yields the protein CASSVRAGGPTDTQYF. The whole variable domain, remainder taken from reference TRBV13 and TRBJ2-3, is AAGVIQSPRHLIKEKRETATLKCYPIPRHDTVYWYQQGPGQDPQFLISFYEKMQSDKGSIPDRFSAQQFSDYHSELNMSSLELGDSALYFCASSVRAGGPTDTQYFGPGTRLTVL.

The rearrangement links TRBV5-5 to TRBJ1-3, with D maybe TRBD1 (6 bases). This CDR3 is built from 15 residues. Deletions cut 4 bases from V and 4 bases from J, with 15 bases between. Germline lookup yields CDR1 SGHKS and CDR2 YYEKEE (reference sequence). CDR3 bases: TGTGCCAGCAGCCGGGAGGGGGTTGGAGGAAACACCATATATTTT. Its translation is CASSREGVGGNTIYF.

The J gene is TRBJ1-1, the V gene TRBV28; a weak D match, TRBD1 (6 bases). Germline CDR1 reads MDHEN; CDR2 reads SYDVKM. This CDR3 is 13 amino acids long. V was clipped by 5 bases and J by 4 bases, with 11 bases between them. CDR3 loop: CASSQRGGTEAFF. The CDR3 region has the DNA TGTGCCAGCAGTCAAAGAGGGGGCACTGAAGCTTTCTTT. The full variable domain, rest sourced from reference TRBV28 and TRBJ1-1, is DVKVTQSSRYLVKRTGEKVFLECVQDMDHENMFWYRQDPGLGLRLIYFSYDVKMKEKGDIPEGYSVSREKKERFSLILESASTNQTSMYLCASSQRGGTEAFFGQGTRLTVV.

For this clone: Other DNA sequences in this sample translate to the same CDR3. The J gene is TRBJ2-7, the V gene TRBV9, with D maybe TRBD2 (5 bases). CDR3 length: 14 amino acids. Germline CDR1 SGDLS, CDR2 YYNGEE. Deletions cut 2 bases from V and 1 base from J, with 10 bases between. The CDR3 reads CASSVGGFSYEQYF. CDR3 coding DNA: TGTGCCAGCAGCGTCGGAGGTTTTTCCTACGAGCAGTACTTC.

The chain employs TRBV7-9 and TRBJ2-2, with D maybe TRBD1 (5 bases). The V and J ends lost 5 bases and 4 bases respectively, with 11 bases between them. This CDR3 spans 14 amino acids. Germline assignment: CDR1 SEHNR and CDR2 FQNEAQ (reference sequence). The CDR3: CASSPTDSTGELFF. The DNA of the CDR3 is TGTGCCAGCAGCCCTACTGACAGCACCGGGGAGCTGTTTTTT.

This rearrangement joins TRBV20-1 to TRBJ2-5; TRBD2 agrees at 7 bases. CDR1 DFQATT and CDR2 SNEGSKA come from the germline V gene (reference sequence). The CDR3 runs to 11 residues. Losses at the gene ends were 7 bases for V and 4 bases for J; bases not matched to a gene: 3. The CDR3: CSVPGGETQYF. The CDR3 DNA is TGCAGTGTCCCGGGGGGAGAGACCCAGTACTTC.

This CDR3 reads CASSPRLAGGRYEQYF. DNA of the CDR3: TGTGCCAGCAGCCCGAGACTAGCGGGGGGGCGATACGAGCAGTACTTC. V and J are TRBV5-5 and TRBJ2-7; TRBD2 aligns across 14 bases. Germline assignment: CDR1 SGHKS and CDR2 YYEKEE (reference sequence). The CDR3 covers 16 residues. After removal of 4 bases from V and 4 bases from J, the junction contained 7 bases not matched to a gene.

This chain links TRBV7-3 with TRBJ1-5; D is possibly TRBD1 (6 bases). The V gene's germline CDR1 is SGHTA and CDR2 FQGTGA. The CDR3 sequence is 14 residues long. Deletions cut 5 bases from V and 6 bases from J, with 14 bases between. The CDR3 protein is CASSPRGGGQPQHF. The DNA for the CDR3 is TGTGCCAGCAGCCCAAGGGGGGGCGGTCAGCCCCAGCATTTT. Complete variable domain (other parts from reference TRBV7-3 and TRBJ1-5): GAGVSQTPSNKVTEKGKYVELRCDPISGHTALYWYRQSLGQGPEFLIYFQGTGAADDSGLPNDRFFAVRPEGSVSTLKIQRTERGDSAVYLCASSPRGGGQPQHFGDGTRLSIL.

The V call is TRBV27, the J call TRBJ2-7; D uncertain. Germline lookup yields CDR1 MNHEY and CDR2 SMNVEV (reference sequence). The CDR3 extends over 13 amino acids. Trimming took off 6 bases at V and 3 bases at J, with 12 bases between the two ends. CDR3 sequence reads: CASRINPDYEQYF. As DNA, the CDR3 is TGTGCCAGCAGGATCAATCCAGACTACGAGCAGTACTTC.

The chain links TRBV15 to TRBJ2-5, with TRBD1 matching 9 bases. CDR1 and CDR2 (germline): LNHNV, YYDKDF (reference sequence). V was clipped by 1 base and J by 3 bases; unmatched bases: 3. The CDR3 length is 15 residues. CDR3 protein: CATSRGGQGEETQYF. CDR3 nucleotides: TGTGCCACCAGCAGAGGGGGACAGGGCGAAGAGACCCAGTACTTC.

The chain is built from TRBV11-2 and TRBJ2-5; D call uncertain. The CDR3 loop spans 15 amino acids. V shed 4 bases and J shed 5 bases, with 17 bases lying between them. The germline V gene encodes CDR1 SGHAT and CDR2 FQNNGV. CDR3 amino acids: CASSSMRQTPETQYF. In DNA, the CDR3 is TGTGCCAGCAGCTCCATGAGACAAACCCCGGAGACCCAGTACTTC.

The genes are TRBV11-2 and TRBJ1-5, with D unclear. Germline assignment: CDR1 SGHAT and CDR2 FQNNGV. V was pared by 5 bases and J by 7 bases, with 12 bases between. This CDR3 has 13 residues. CDR3 DNA: TGTGCCAGCAGCCACGGGAAAAAACAGCCCCAGCATTTT. Its translation: CASSHGKKQPQHF.

The V gene is TRBV10-1, the J gene TRBJ2-3; 7 nucleotides align to TRBD1. Germline values: CDR1 WNHNN, CDR2 SYGVQD (reference sequence). This CDR3 spans 15 amino acids. Unmatched junction bases numbered 3, after V lost 2 bases and J lost 1 base. CDR3 nucleotides: TGCGCCAGCAGTGAGGGAGGACAGGGCACAGATACGCAGTATTTT. Amino acids: CASSEGGQGTDTQYF.

This clone was detected only once. CDR3 nucleotide sequence: TGTGCCACCAGTGATCCCCAAGGACAGGGGTACAATGAGCAGTTCTTC. This encodes CATSDPQGQGYNEQFF. The chain joins TRBV24-1 to TRBJ2-1; TRBD1 matches at 9 bases. Germline CDR1 KGHDR, CDR2 SFDVKD. CDR3 length equals 16 residues. The V segment lost 3 bases and the J segment 4 bases; nucleotides outside the gene matches: 6.

This chain links TRBV19 with TRBJ2-2, with 9 positions matching TRBD1. Trimming at V came to 7 bases and at J to 4 bases, leaving 10 bases not matched to a gene. CDR3 length: 16 residues. Germline-derived CDR1 and CDR2 are LNHDA and SQIVND (reference sequence). The CDR3: CASTRQDRGPTGELFF. The CDR3 DNA is TGTGCCAGTACCAGGCAGGACAGGGGTCCCACCGGGGAGCTGTTTTTT.